These T cell receptor beta chains were read from a single sample in a study of cytomegalovirus exposure and HLA in healthy donors. The protocol was immunoSEQ multiplex PCR, while the TCRdb copy is restricted to in-frame clones and leaves out a portion. This sample yields some 99,000 clones, of which approximately 69% are seen a single time; around 1.3% belongs to the top ten. The source material was PBMCs. These receptors all come from a female donor in good health and CMV-seronegative. Each CDR3 is given with its conserved first and last residue. Each record gives: V gene, D gene, clone size, J gene, CDR3 protein, CDR3 DNA. The D gene is left open where the match is weak. Some rows have no size entry. The others give once, few or many, or a class for an expanded clone.

V: TRBV19
D: NA
size: NA
J: TRBJ2-7
CDR3: CASSSHRTNGQYF
DNA: TGTGCCAGTAGCTCTCACAGGACGAACGGGCAGTACTTC

V: TRBV28
D: NA
size: NA
J: TRBJ1-4
CDR3: CASSFLNEKLFF
DNA: TGTGCCAGCAGTTTCCTTAATGAAAAACTGTTTTTT

V: TRBV9
D: TRBD2
size: NA
J: TRBJ2-1
CDR3: CASSPPRASGRIEQFF
DNA: TGTGCCAGCAGCCCTCCCAGGGCTAGCGGGAGAATTGAGCAGTTCTTC

V: TRBV5-8
D: NA
size: few
J: TRBJ1-1
CDR3: CASSSLTYNTEAFF
DNA: TGTGCCAGCAGCTCCCTGACATACAACACTGAAGCTTTCTTT

V: TRBV30
D: NA
size: NA
J: TRBJ1-1
CDR3: CAFGENTEAFF
DNA: TGTGCCTTCGGGGAGAACACTGAAGCTTTCTTT

V: TRBV2
D: TRBD1
size: once
J: TRBJ2-7
CDR3: CASSEGPGGKGCF
DNA: TGTGCCAGCAGTGAAGGGCCAGGGGGAAAGGGTTGCTTC

V: TRBV4-1
D: TRBD2
size: NA
J: TRBJ2-7
CDR3: CASSQVLAGGQEQYF
DNA: TGCGCCAGCAGCCAAGTGTTAGCGGGAGGACAGGAGCAGTACTTC

V: TRBV19
D: TRBD1
size: NA
J: TRBJ1-5
CDR3: CASSRDRDQPQHF
DNA: TGTGCCAGTAGCCGGGACAGGGATCAGCCCCAGCATTTT

V: TRBV13
D: NA
size: NA
J: TRBJ1-1
CDR3: CASSRPNTEAFF
DNA: TGTGCCAGCAGCCGTCCCAACACTGAAGCTTTCTTT

V: TRBV30
D: TRBD2
size: few
J: TRBJ2-1
CDR3: CAWTSGGAGKDEQFF
DNA: TGTGCCTGGACTAGCGGGGGGGCGGGTAAAGATGAGCAGTTCTTC

V: TRBV6-1
D: TRBD2
size: NA
J: TRBJ2-7
CDR3: CASSATSGRLYEQYF
DNA: TGTGCCAGCAGTGCTACTAGCGGGAGGCTCTACGAGCAGTACTTC

V: TRBV5-1
D: NA
size: NA
J: TRBJ2-5
CDR3: CASSLERGTISMETQYF
DNA: TGCGCCAGCAGCCTGGAGAGGGGGACGATTAGCATGGAGACCCAGTACTTC

V: TRBV28
D: TRBD2
size: once
J: TRBJ2-1
CDR3: CASSWTSGAYNEQFF
DNA: TGTGCCAGCAGTTGGACTAGCGGGGCCTACAATGAGCAGTTCTTC

V: TRBV7-2
D: TRBD2
size: NA
J: TRBJ2-7
CDR3: CASSLMLAGGPREQYF
DNA: TGTGCCAGCAGCTTGATGCTAGCGGGGGGCCCACGCGAGCAGTACTTC

V: TRBV4-3
D: TRBD1
size: NA
J: TRBJ2-3
CDR3: CASSQDFTGGPSTDTQYF
DNA: TGCGCCAGCAGCCAAGATTTCACAGGGGGGCCTAGCACAGATACGCAGTATTTT

V: TRBV30
D: TRBD2
size: NA
J: TRBJ2-1
CDR3: CAWSVGIAGGPKQFF
DNA: TGTGCCTGGAGTGTAGGGATAGCGGGAGGCCCTAAGCAGTTCTTC

V: TRBV7-8
D: TRBD1
size: NA
J: TRBJ2-5
CDR3: CASSQGQGSWETQYF
DNA: TGTGCCAGCAGCCAGGGACAGGGGAGTTGGGAGACCCAGTACTTC

V: TRBV19
D: TRBD1
size: NA
J: TRBJ1-1
CDR3: CASSTRQGNTEAFF
DNA: TGTGCCAGTAGTACCAGACAGGGTAACACTGAAGCTTTCTTT

V: TRBV21-1
D: NA
size: once
J: TRBJ1-2
CDR3: CASSAGFRGDYGYTF
DNA: TGTGCCAGCAGCGCAGGGTTTAGGGGTGACTATGGCTACACCTTC

V: TRBV6-5
D: NA
size: NA
J: TRBJ2-7
CDR3: CASRGRAYEQYF
DNA: TGTGCCAGCAGGGGCAGAGCCTACGAGCAGTACTTC